Below are 13 T cell receptor beta chains sequenced from a single sample in a study of cytomegalovirus exposure and HLA in healthy donors. The PCR employed 60 Vbeta primers together with 13 Jbeta primers. Libraries were prepared by immunoSEQ multiplex PCR; TCRdb keeps only in-frame clonotypes and omits some of them. The sample gives about 180,000 clones, over 70% of which show up once; over 2.5% is in the top ten. Sequenced input: PBMCs. These TCRs come from a woman aged 50 to 60 in good health and CMV-seropositive.

V and J are TRBV5-6 and TRBJ1-5, with D perhaps matching TRBD1 (5 bases). CDR1 and CDR2 from the germline V gene are SGHDT and YYEEEE. This CDR3 is built from 16 residues. The V gene lost 0 bases and the J gene lost 1 base, with 11 bases spanning the gap. The CDR3 bases are TGTGCCAGCAGCTTGGGGGGGGAGAGGAGCAATCAGCCCCAGCATTTT. It is translated as CASSLGGERSNQPQHF.

A note on this clone: In the same sample, other DNA sequences code for this CDR3. V is TRBV7-2 and J is TRBJ1-1; D may be TRBD1 (6 bases). CDR3 length equals 14 residues. The V gene lost 3 bases and the J gene lost 3 bases, with 11 bases spanning the gap. Germline V gene data show CDR1 as SGHTA and CDR2 as FQGNSA. This chain's CDR3 is CASSLVQGYTEAFF. The CDR3 nucleotides are TGTGCCAGCAGCTTGGTTCAGGGGTACACTGAAGCTTTCTTT.

V gene TRBV7-2 combines with J gene TRBJ2-2; D unclear. The CDR3 length is 14 residues. From germline, CDR1 is SGHTA and CDR2 FQGNSA. Trimming pared 0 bases from V and 3 bases from J, leaving 5 bases between. The CDR3 is CASSLAQDTGELFF. The DNA of the CDR3 is TGTGCCAGCAGCTTAGCCCAGGACACCGGGGAGCTGTTTTTT.

The V call is TRBV19, the J call TRBJ1-4; 8 bases match TRBD1. The CDR3 consists of 14 residues. Germline assignment: CDR1 LNHDA and CDR2 SQIVND (reference sequence). V shed 9 bases, J shed 4 bases, and the junction held 7 bases outside the gene matches. CDR3 protein: CASRDRGGNEKLFF. CDR3 bases: TGTGCCAGCAGAGACAGGGGTGGTAATGAAAAACTGTTTTTT.

Here the CDR3 DNA reads TGCAGCGTCCGCCGGACAGGGGGCTACGAGCAGTACTTC. Its protein is CSVRRTGGYEQYF. The rearrangement uses TRBV29-1 and TRBJ2-7, with 10 bases aligning to TRBD1. V trimming: 6 bases; J trimming: 3 bases; junction bases outside the gene matches: 5. The CDR3 runs 13 residues. CDR1 SQVTM and CDR2 ANQGSEA come from the germline V gene.

The genes are TRBV19 and TRBJ2-2; 7 bases fit TRBD1. Trimming cost V 3 bases and J 4 bases; bases outside gene matches: 5. From germline, CDR1 is LNHDA and CDR2 SQIVND (reference sequence). This CDR3 is built from 15 residues. The CDR3 protein is CASSMTGSGTGELFF. The CDR3 nucleotides read TGTGCCAGTAGTATGACAGGGTCGGGCACCGGGGAGCTGTTTTTT.

This chain joins TRBV9 and TRBJ2-5, with a tentative D call TRBD2 (5 bases). The length of the CDR3 is 13 residues. From germline, CDR1 is SGDLS and CDR2 YYNGEE. The ends were cut back, 4 bases at V and 5 bases at J, with 12 bases in the middle. CDR3 protein: CASSLAGFETQYF. In nucleotides, the CDR3 is TGTGCCAGCAGCCTCGCGGGTTTCGAGACCCAGTACTTC.

V gene TRBV11-3 combines with J gene TRBJ2-2; D unresolved. Deletions cut 3 bases from V and 1 base from J, with 6 bases between. The CDR3 spans 14 residues. CDR1 is SGHNT, CDR2 YENEEA, per germline. In DNA, the CDR3 is TGTGCCAGCAGCTTGTCACAGAACACCGGGGAGCTGTTTTTT. This encodes CASSLSQNTGELFF.

V usage is TRBV30 and J usage is TRBJ2-5; 7 bases agree with TRBD1. After removal of 4 bases from V and 4 bases from J, the junction contained 9 bases not matched to a gene. In germline, CDR1 is GTSNPN, CDR2 SVGIG (reference sequence). The length of the CDR3 is 14 residues. The DNA of the CDR3 is TGTGCCTGGACCCCCCGGGCAGGGGGAGAGACCCAGTACTTC. Amino acid sequence: CAWTPRAGGETQYF.

This clone showed up just a few times. The chain has TRBV4-3 and TRBJ1-2; possible D gene TRBD1, 5 bases. Trimming left V 4 bases short and J 6 bases short, with 15 bases between. Germline values: CDR1 LGHNA, CDR2 YSLEER. The CDR3 has 14 amino acids. This CDR3 reads CASSPDRGRDGYTF. CDR3 nucleotides: TGCGCCAGCAGCCCAGATAGGGGAAGGGATGGCTACACCTTC.

The chain combines TRBV6-5 with TRBJ2-3; D is possibly TRBD1 (6 bases). This CDR3 region has 15 residues. The germline V and J ends were trimmed by 7 bases and 6 bases, with 20 bases remaining between them. From germline, CDR1 is MNHEY and CDR2 SVGAGI. The CDR3 coding sequence is TGTGCCAGCAAAGATGCAGGGGCGGGCGAGGATACGCAGTATTTT. Its protein is CASKDAGAGEDTQYF.

This chain uses TRBV5-1 with TRBJ1-1, with 11 bases fitting TRBD1. This CDR3 is 14 amino acids long. CDR1 is SGHRS and CDR2 is YFSETQ in the germline V gene. J lost 3 bases, V lost 4 bases, and 2 bases had no gene match. In DNA, the CDR3 is TGCGCCAGCAGCGGACAGGGGGCGGACACTGAAGCTTTCTTT. The encoded protein is CASSGQGADTEAFF.

This clone was recorded once. The J gene is TRBJ1-1, the V gene TRBV7-6; 10 positions match TRBD1. The CDR3 sequence is 16 residues long. J was trimmed by 8 bases and V by 5 bases; bases with no gene match: 14. Germline-derived CDR1 and CDR2 are SGHVS and FNYEAQ. This CDR3 reads CASSHRQGAAGREAFF. Written as DNA, the CDR3 is TGTGCCAGCAGCCACAGACAGGGGGCAGCCGGACGGGAAGCTTTCTTT.